A selection of T cell receptor beta chains follows, all from one sample in a study of cytomegalovirus exposure and HLA in healthy donors. Produced via immunoSEQ multiplex PCR; TCRdb's table is partial and in-frame only. The sample includes 100,000 or so clones, 78% seen only once; the top ten take roughly 1.3%. Input material: PBMCs. The receptor set was obtained from a man between 25 and 39 years old in good health and CMV-seronegative. Each CDR3 is given without its conserved first and last residue.

v_call	j_call	cdr3_aa
TRBV5-1	TRBJ2-1	ASSFSRAGDNEQF
TRBV25-1	TRBJ2-1	ASSDGLAGVHEQF
TRBV9	TRBJ2-3	ASSAALASDTQY
TRBV27	TRBJ2-7	ASSHSYEQY
TRBV10-2	TRBJ2-2	ASSDRDTGELF
TRBV5-1	TRBJ2-2	ASSSSGNTGELF
TRBV7-9	TRBJ2-3	ASSSLAEGGADTQY
TRBV18	TRBJ2-1	ASSPTTGTNEQF
TRBV19	TRBJ2-7	ASSKTLGETHEQY
TRBV13	TRBJ2-7	ASSSRTSWYEQY
TRBV9	TRBJ2-7	ASSVGGAIYEQY
TRBV4-3	TRBJ2-1	ASSQERGQIYNEQF
TRBV10-2	TRBJ2-7	ASSSRGGGSPFY
TRBV7-9	TRBJ1-1	ASSLLRIRNTEAF
TRBV23-1	TRBJ2-3	ASSPADTQY
TRBV6-1	TRBJ2-3	ASSGLAITDTQY
TRBV29-1	TRBJ1-1	SVRQGLNTEAF
TRBV7-9	TRBJ1-3	ASSLDQASSGNTIY
TRBV4-1	TRBJ1-2	ASSPRGHDNYGYT
TRBV6-6	TRBJ2-2	ASRRAGVNTGELF
TRBV6-1	TRBJ2-7	ASYDSVLEQY
TRBV7-9	TRBJ2-7	ASSHHDRTYEQY
TRBV5-4	TRBJ1-2	ASSLDQGGPYGYT
TRBV4-3	TRBJ2-7	ASSQAGQGQEQY
TRBV30	TRBJ1-1	AWSAGVNTEAF
TRBV11-2	TRBJ2-1	ASSRGRGGNNEQF
TRBV5-1	TRBJ2-5	ASSPGVGRGETQY
TRBV5-4	TRBJ1-5	ASSFGGVSNQPQH
TRBV27	TRBJ1-1	ASSLQGSRAEAF
TRBV29-1	TRBJ1-1	SAQVTGENTEAF
TRBV29-1	TRBJ1-1	SVEPGASKTGPEAF
TRBV9	TRBJ2-5	ASSVEARQETQY
TRBV9	TRBJ1-2	ASSGMTRLDYGYT
TRBV4-3	TRBJ2-5	ASSQFEDTQETQY
TRBV28	TRBJ1-1	ASSDPGGTEAF
TRBV1	TRBJ2-1	TSSQDPGKVDLTSHEQF
TRBV10-3	TRBJ1-2	AITNSGGGGYT
TRBV2	TRBJ2-1	ASSEQLVRYNEQF
TRBV2	TRBJ2-7	ASSPGLAGDKSYEQY
TRBV12-5	TRBJ2-4	ASGQRAENIQY
TRBV7-2	TRBJ2-7	ASSLGSGEGYEQY